The 7 T cell receptor beta chains listed next were all sequenced from one sample in a study of Graves' ophthalmopathy and Graves' hyperthyroidism. Amplification targeted the TCR beta CDR3 regions, with RNA transcripts as the source material. HTBI primers were used in a first-round RT-PCR, which preceded a second-round multiplex PCR. TCRdb ran MiXCR on the multiplex PCR reads and lists one entry per CDR3 protein. The repertoire holds more than 550,000 distinct CDR3 sequences, with roughly 41% as singletons. Material for sequencing was peripheral blood. The source of these receptors is an adult man with Graves' ophthalmopathy.

A note on this clonotype: A read error may produce the germline difference seen at one junction end. V and J are TRBV10-3 and TRBJ1-1, with D tentatively TRBD1 (5 bases). CDR1 and CDR2 (germline): ENHRY, SYGVKD. The CDR3 contains 15 residues. This CDR3 reads CASSPIEGLPPEAFF. The DNA of the CDR3 is TGTGCCAGCAGTCCCATAGAGGGACTACCCCCCGAAGCTTTCTTT.

This clonotype was found once. This chain links TRBV29-1 with TRBJ2-3; 14 bases match TRBD2. Germline CDR1 and CDR2: SQVTM and ANQGSEA. Unmatched junction bases numbered 9, after V lost 6 bases and J lost 4 bases. There are 16 residues in the CDR3. Here the CDR3 DNA reads TGCAGCGTCGGACTAGCGGGAGGATCCGGGTCAGATACGCAGTATTTT. It yields the protein CSVGLAGGSGSDTQYF.

V and J are TRBV4-3 and TRBJ2-5; D is perhaps TRBD1 (5 bases). The CDR3 has 15 amino acids. Germline V gives CDR1 LGHNA, CDR2 YSLEER. The V end was cut by 1 base, the J end by 4 bases, with 13 bases between. The CDR3 region is CASSQALGAGETQYF. Written as DNA, the CDR3 is TGCGCCAGCAGCCAAGCGCTAGGGGCTGGAGAGACCCAGTACTTC.

This clonotype appeared many times. J is TRBJ2-7 and V is TRBV25-1; 11 bases match TRBD1. V lost 8 bases to trimming and J lost 4 bases; unmatched junction nucleotides: 4. Germline lookup yields CDR1 MGHDK and CDR2 SYGVNS. This CDR3 contains 13 residues. The CDR3 sequence is CASEGQGGYEQYF. The CDR3 DNA follows: TGTGCCAGCGAGGGACAGGGGGGTTACGAGCAGTACTTC.

This clonotype was observed many times. V usage is TRBV7-6 and J usage is TRBJ2-7; D tentatively reads TRBD1 or TRBD2 (5 bases each). CDR1 and CDR2 (germline): SGHVS, FNYEAQ. Between the trimmed V and J ends, which lost 4 bases and 6 bases, there was a span of 13 bases. The length of the CDR3 is 13 residues. This chain's CDR3 is CASSWNRDGEQYF. In DNA form, the CDR3 reads TGTGCCAGCAGCTGGAACCGGGACGGCGAGCAGTACTTC. Complete variable domain (other parts from reference TRBV7-6 and TRBJ2-7): GAGVSQSPRYKVTKRGQDVALRCDPISGHVSLYWYRQALGQGPEFLTYFNYEAQQDKSGLPNDRFSAERPEGSISTLTIQRTEQRDSAMYRCASSWNRDGEQYFGPGTRLTVT.

This clonotype was recorded only once. J is TRBJ1-2 and V is TRBV12-5, with D unresolved. The CDR3 length is 13 residues. Trimming stripped 5 bases from V and 4 bases from J, with 11 bases between. Looked up from germline, CDR1 is LGHNT and CDR2 is FRNRAP. In DNA form, the CDR3 reads TGTGCTAGTGGTCCCAGGAGTATCTATGGCTACACCTTC. Protein: CASGPRSIYGYTF.

The gene calls are TRBV6-6 and TRBJ2-7; the match to TRBD2 covers 15 bases. Germline trimming cut 8 bases from V and 6 bases from J; bases unmatched to any gene: 5. The CDR3 contains 14 residues. The germline CDR1 and CDR2 sequences are MNHNY and SVGAGI (reference sequence). CDR3 nucleotides: TGTGCCAGCGGCGGGACTAGCGGGAGGTCCGAGCAGTACTTC. This translates into CASGGTSGRSEQYF.